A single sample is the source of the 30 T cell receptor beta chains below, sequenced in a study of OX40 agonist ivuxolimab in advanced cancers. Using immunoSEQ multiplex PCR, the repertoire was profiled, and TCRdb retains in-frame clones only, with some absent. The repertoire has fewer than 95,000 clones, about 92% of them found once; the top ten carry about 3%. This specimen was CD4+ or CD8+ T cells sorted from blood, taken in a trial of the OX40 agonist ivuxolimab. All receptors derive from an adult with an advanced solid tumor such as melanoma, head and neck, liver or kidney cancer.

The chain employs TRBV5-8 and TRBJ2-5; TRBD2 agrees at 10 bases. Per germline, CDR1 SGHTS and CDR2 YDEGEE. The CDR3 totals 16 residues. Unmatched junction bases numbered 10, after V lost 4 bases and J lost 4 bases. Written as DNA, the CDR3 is TGTGCCAGCAGCCAGCGGGGGGGCAATAGGGGAGAGACCCAGTACTTC. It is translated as CASSQRGGNRGETQYF.

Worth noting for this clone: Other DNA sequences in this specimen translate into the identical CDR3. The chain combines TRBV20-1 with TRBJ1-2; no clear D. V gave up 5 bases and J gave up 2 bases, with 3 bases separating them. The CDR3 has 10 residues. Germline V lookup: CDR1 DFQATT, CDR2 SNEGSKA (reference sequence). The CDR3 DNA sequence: TGCAGTGCTCCGAACTATGGCTACACCTTC. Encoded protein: CSAPNYGYTF.

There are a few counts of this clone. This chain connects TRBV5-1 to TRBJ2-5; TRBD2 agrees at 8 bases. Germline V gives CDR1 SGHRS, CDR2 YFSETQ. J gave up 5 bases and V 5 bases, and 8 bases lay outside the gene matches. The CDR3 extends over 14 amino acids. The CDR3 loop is CASRPGGPMETQYF. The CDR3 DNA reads TGCGCCAGCAGACCGGGAGGGCCAATGGAGACCCAGTACTTC.

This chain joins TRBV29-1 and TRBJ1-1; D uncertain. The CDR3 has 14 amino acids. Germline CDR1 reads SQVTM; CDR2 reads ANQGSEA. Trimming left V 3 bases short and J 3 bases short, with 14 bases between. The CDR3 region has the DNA TGCAGCGTTGAGGGTGATGAGGAGGACACTGAAGCTTTCTTT. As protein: CSVEGDEEDTEAFF. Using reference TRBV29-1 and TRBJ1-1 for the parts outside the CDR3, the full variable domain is SAVISQKPSRDICQRGTSLTIQCQVDSQVTMMFWYRQQPGQSLTLIATANQGSEATYESGFVIDKFPISRPNLTFSTLTVSNMSPEDSSIYLCSVEGDEEDTEAFFGQGTRLTVV.

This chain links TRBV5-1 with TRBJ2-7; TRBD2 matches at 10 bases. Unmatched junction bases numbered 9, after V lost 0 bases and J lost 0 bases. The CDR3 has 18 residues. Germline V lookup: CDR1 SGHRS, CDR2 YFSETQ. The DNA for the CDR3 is TGCGCCAGCAGCTTGGGGTTCGGACTAGCGGAAGACTCCTACGAGCAGTACTTC. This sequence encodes CASSLGFGLAEDSYEQYF.

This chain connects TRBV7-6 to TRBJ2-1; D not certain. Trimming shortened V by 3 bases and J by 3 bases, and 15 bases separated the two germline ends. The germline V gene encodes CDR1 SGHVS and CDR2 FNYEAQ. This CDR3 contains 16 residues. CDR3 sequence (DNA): TGTGCCAGCAGCTTGGGAACAAGAGGTGGCTACAATGAGCAGTTCTTC. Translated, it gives CASSLGTRGGYNEQFF.

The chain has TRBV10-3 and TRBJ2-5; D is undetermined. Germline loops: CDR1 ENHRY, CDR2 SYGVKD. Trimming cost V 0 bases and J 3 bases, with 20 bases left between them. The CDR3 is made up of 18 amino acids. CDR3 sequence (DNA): TGTGCCATCAGTGAGTCGAATACTCTTTCGGAATTTAAAGAGACCCAGTACTTC. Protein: CAISESNTLSEFKETQYF.

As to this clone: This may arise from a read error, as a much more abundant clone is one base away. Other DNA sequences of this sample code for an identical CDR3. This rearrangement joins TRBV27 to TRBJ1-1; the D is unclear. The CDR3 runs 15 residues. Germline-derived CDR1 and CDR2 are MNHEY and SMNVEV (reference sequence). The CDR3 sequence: CASSSYRWENTEAFF. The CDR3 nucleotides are TGTGCCAGCAGTTCCTACAGATGGGAGAACACTGAGGCTTTCTTT.

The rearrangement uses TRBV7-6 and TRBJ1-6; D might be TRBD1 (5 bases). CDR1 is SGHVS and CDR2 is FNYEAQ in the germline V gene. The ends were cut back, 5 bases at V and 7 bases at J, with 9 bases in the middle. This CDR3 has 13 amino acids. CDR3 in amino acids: CASSQNRNSPLHF. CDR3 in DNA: TGTGCCAGCAGCCAAAACAGGAATTCACCCCTCCACTTT.

CDR3 in amino acids: CASSIQGAYEQYF. The CDR3 DNA follows: TGTGCCAGTAGTATCCAGGGGGCGTACGAGCAGTACTTC. The rearrangement links TRBV19 to TRBJ2-5, with TRBD1 identical over 8 bases. The J call is doubtful: the DNA matches TRBJ2-7 better. CDR1 and CDR2 (germline): LNHDA, SQIVND (reference sequence). The CDR3 sequence is 13 residues long.

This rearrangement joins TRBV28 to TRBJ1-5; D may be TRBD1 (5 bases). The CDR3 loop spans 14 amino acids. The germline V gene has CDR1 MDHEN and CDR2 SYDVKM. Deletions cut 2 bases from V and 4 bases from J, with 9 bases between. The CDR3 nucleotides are TGTGCCAGCAGTTTAGGACATTTGAATCAGCCCCAGCATTTT. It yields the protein CASSLGHLNQPQHF.

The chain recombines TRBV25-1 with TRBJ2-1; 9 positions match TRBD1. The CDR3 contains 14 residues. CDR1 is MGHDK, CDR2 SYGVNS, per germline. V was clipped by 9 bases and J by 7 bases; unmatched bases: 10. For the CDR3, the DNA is TGTGCCAGTGCTGACAGGGGGTTGCGGAATGAGCAGTTCTTC. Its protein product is CASADRGLRNEQFF.

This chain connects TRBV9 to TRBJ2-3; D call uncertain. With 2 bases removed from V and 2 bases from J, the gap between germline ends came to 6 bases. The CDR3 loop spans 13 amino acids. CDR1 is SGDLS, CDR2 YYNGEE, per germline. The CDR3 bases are TGTGCCAGCAGCGTTTACCCCACAGATACGCAGTATTTT. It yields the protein CASSVYPTDTQYF.

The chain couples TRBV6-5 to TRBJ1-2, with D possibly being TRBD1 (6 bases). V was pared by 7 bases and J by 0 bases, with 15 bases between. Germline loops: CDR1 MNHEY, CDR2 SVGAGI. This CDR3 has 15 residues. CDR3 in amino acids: CASTVGGGANYGYTF. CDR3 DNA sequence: TGTGCCAGCACCGTCGGGGGGGGCGCTAACTATGGCTACACCTTC.

The CDR3: CASSSTGNSPLHF. As DNA, the CDR3 is TGCGCCAGCAGCTCAACGGGGAATTCACCCCTCCACTTT. The chain combines TRBV5-1 with TRBJ1-6; D is uncertain. This CDR3 region has 13 residues. V dropped 3 bases and J dropped 7 bases, with 8 bases sitting between them. Per germline, CDR1 SGHRS and CDR2 YFSETQ. Variable domain in full (rest from reference TRBV5-1 and TRBJ1-6): KAGVTQTPRYLIKTRGQQVTLSCSPISGHRSVSWYQQTPGQGLQFLFEYFSETQRNKGNFPGRFSGRQFSNSRSEMNVSTLELGDSALYLCASSSTGNSPLHFGNGTRLTVT.

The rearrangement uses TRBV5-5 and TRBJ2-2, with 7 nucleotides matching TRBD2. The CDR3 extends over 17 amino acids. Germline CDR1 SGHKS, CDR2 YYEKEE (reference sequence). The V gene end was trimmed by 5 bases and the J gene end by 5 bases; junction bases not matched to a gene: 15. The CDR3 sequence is CASRLTGRVRGTGELFF. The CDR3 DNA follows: TGTGCCAGCAGGCTGACGGGGAGGGTGCGTGGGACCGGGGAGCTGTTTTTT.

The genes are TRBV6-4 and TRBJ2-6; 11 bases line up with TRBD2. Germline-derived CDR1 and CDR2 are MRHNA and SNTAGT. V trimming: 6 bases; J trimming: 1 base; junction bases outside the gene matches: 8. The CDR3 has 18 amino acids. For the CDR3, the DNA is TGTGCCAGCAGAATTCCCGGGACTAGCGGTTCTGGGGCCAACGTCCTGACTTTC. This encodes CASRIPGTSGSGANVLTF.

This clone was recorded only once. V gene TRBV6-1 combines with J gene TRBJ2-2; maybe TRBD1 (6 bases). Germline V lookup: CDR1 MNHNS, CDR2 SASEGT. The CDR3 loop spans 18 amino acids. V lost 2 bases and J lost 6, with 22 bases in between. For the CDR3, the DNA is TGTGCCAGCAGTGAACGAGAGGGGGTGTATTTGGGAGCCGGGGAGCTGTTTTTT. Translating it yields CASSEREGVYLGAGELFF.

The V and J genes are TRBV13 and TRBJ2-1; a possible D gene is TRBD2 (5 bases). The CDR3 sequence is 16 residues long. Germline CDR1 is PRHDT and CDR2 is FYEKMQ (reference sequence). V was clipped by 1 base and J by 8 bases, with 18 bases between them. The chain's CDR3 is CASSLVTRGPRDEQFF. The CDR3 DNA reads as TGTGCCAGCAGCTTAGTGACCAGAGGCCCGAGGGATGAGCAGTTCTTC.

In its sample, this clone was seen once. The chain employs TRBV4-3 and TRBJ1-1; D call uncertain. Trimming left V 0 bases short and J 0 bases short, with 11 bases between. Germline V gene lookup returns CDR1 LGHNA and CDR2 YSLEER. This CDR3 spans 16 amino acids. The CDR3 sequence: CASSQERGHLNTEAFF. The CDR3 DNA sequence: TGCGCCAGCAGCCAAGAACGAGGGCACCTGAACACTGAAGCTTTCTTT.

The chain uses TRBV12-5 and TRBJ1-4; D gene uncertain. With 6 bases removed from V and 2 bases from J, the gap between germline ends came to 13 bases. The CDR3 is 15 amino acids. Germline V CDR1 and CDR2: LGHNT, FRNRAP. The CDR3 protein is CASGQAPPTNEKLFF. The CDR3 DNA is TGTGCTAGTGGCCAGGCACCTCCGACTAATGAAAAACTGTTTTTT.

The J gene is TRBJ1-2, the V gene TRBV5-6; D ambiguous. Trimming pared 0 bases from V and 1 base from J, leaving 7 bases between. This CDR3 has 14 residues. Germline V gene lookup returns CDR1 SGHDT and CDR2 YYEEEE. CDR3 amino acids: CASSLGGVNYGYTF. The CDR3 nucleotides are TGTGCCAGCAGCTTGGGGGGAGTTAACTATGGCTACACCTTC.

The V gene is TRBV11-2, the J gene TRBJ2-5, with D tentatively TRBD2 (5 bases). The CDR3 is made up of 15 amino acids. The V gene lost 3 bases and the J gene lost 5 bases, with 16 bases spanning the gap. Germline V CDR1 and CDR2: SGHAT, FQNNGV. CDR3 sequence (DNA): TGTGCCAGCAGCTTCGGGCAGTTGGGGAGTGAGACCCAGTACTTC. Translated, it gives CASSFGQLGSETQYF.

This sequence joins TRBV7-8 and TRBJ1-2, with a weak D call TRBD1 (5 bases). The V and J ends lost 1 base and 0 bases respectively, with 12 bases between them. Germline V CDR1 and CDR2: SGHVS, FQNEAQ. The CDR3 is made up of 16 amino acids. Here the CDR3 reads CASSLVSAGSNYGYTF. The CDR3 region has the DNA TGTGCCAGCAGCTTAGTTTCGGCAGGGTCTAACTATGGCTACACCTTC.

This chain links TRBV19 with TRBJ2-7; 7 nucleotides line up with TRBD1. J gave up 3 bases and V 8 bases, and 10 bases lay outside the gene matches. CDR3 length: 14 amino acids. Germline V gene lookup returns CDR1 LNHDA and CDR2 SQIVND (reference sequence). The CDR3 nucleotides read TGTGCCAGTTCACCAACAGGGGATTACTACGAGCAGTACTTC. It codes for CASSPTGDYYEQYF.

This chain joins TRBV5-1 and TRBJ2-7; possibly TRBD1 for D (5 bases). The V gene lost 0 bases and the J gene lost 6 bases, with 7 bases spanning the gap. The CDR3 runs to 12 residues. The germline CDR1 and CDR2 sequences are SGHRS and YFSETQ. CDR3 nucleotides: TGCGCCAGCAGCTTGGACAGGAGCGAGCAGTACTTC. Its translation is CASSLDRSEQYF.

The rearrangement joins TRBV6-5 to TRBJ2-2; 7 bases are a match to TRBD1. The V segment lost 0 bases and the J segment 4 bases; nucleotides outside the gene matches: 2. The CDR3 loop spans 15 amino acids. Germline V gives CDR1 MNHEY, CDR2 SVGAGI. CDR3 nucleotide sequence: TGTGCCAGCAGTTACTCGACAGGGACCACCGGGGAGCTGTTTTTT. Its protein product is CASSYSTGTTGELFF.

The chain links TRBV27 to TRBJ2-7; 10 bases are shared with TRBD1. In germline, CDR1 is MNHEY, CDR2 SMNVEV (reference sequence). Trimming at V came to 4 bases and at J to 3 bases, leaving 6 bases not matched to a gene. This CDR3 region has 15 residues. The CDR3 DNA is TGTGCCAGCAGTTGGGGACAGGGGATTAGCTACGAGCAGTACTTC. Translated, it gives CASSWGQGISYEQYF.

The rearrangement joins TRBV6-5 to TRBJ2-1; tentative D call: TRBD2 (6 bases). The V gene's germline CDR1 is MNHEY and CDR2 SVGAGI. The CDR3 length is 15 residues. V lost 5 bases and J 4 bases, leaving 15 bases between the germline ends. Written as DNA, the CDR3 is TGTGCCAGCAGTACTGTAGCGGATATTTACAATGAGCAGTTCTTC. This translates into CASSTVADIYNEQFF.

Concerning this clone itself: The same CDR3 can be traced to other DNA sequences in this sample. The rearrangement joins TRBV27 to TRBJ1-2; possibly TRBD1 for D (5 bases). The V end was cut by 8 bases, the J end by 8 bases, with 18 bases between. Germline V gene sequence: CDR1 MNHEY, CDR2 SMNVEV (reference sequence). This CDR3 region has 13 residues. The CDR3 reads CASGTVLSMGYTF. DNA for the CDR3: TGTGCCAGCGGGACCGTTTTAAGTATGGGCTACACCTTC.